These 18 T cell receptor beta chains were all obtained from the same sample, sequenced in a study of T cell responses to AZD1222 COVID-19 vaccine. Only in-frame clones appear in the TCRdb table, and some are missing; sequencing was by immunoSEQ multiplex PCR. The sample contains 100,000 to 120,000 clones, roughly four fifths of which appear only once. The sample in question was peripheral blood, obtained on day 0 of AZD1222 vaccination. The receptors originated from an adult in good health.

This chain uses TRBV18 with TRBJ1-2; D is ambiguous. In germline, CDR1 is KGHSH, CDR2 LQKENI. The CDR3 is made up of 14 amino acids. V was pared by 0 bases and J by 4 bases, with 9 bases between. The CDR3 bases are TGTGCCAGCTCACCACCCCTAGGACCCTATGGCTACACCTTC. Its translation is CASSPPLGPYGYTF.

The V gene is TRBV28, the J gene TRBJ2-1, with 13 bases that match TRBD2. V lost 7 bases and J lost 6; bases outside the gene matches: 27. The CDR3 covers 22 residues. CDR1 is MDHEN and CDR2 is SYDVKM in the germline V gene. The CDR3 DNA follows: TGTGCCAGCACCTACACCACGGGACAGGGACTAGCGGGACCCGAATTCGGCAATGAGCAGTTCTTC. It codes for CASTYTTGQGLAGPEFGNEQFF.

The J gene is TRBJ2-3, the V gene TRBV7-2, with 14 bases lining up with TRBD2. V shed 7 bases, J shed 2 bases, and the junction held 8 bases outside the gene matches. The V gene's germline CDR1 is SGHTA and CDR2 FQGNSA. The CDR3 consists of 17 residues. The CDR3 sequence is CASIPRTSGGYTDTQYF. The CDR3 nucleotides read TGTGCCAGCATTCCGAGGACTAGCGGGGGGTACACAGATACGCAGTATTTT.

V usage is TRBV28 and J usage is TRBJ2-2; D is tentatively TRBD1 or TRBD2 (6 bases each). Per the germline V gene, CDR1 is MDHEN and CDR2 is SYDVKM. V was cut by 6 bases and J by 2 bases, with 16 bases left in between. This CDR3 is built from 16 residues. In DNA form, the CDR3 reads TGTGCCAGCAGACTCGGTCGCGGGACAAACACCGGGGAGCTGTTTTTT. It encodes CASRLGRGTNTGELFF.

This rearrangement joins TRBV2 to TRBJ1-6, with D hard to call. The germline V and J ends were trimmed by 7 bases and 7 bases, with 17 bases remaining between them. The CDR3 loop spans 15 amino acids. Germline CDR1 reads SNHLY; CDR2 reads FYNNEI. The CDR3 region has the DNA TGTGCCAGCAATCGGGTTCAGGCAGCGAATTCACCCCTCCACTTT. Translation: CASNRVQAANSPLHF.

The chain links TRBV28 to TRBJ1-5; weak D call: TRBD1 (5 bases). Germline values: CDR1 MDHEN, CDR2 SYDVKM. The germline V and J ends were trimmed by 7 bases and 4 bases, with 11 bases remaining between them. The CDR3 runs 13 residues. The CDR3 DNA sequence: TGTGCCAGCACCCTTAAGGGGAATCAGCCCCAGCATTTT. Protein: CASTLKGNQPQHF.

The V gene is TRBV30, the J gene TRBJ1-1, with a weak D call TRBD1 (5 bases). Per the germline V gene, CDR1 is GTSNPN and CDR2 is SVGIG (reference sequence). The CDR3 loop spans 12 amino acids. Trimming pared 0 bases from V and 9 bases from J, leaving 11 bases between. CDR3 residues: CAWSVSRAQAFF. In DNA form, the CDR3 reads TGTGCCTGGAGTGTTTCCAGGGCCCAAGCTTTCTTT. The variable domain in full, with the rest retrieved from reference TRBV30 and TRBJ1-1, is SQTIHQWPATLVQPVGSPLSLECTVEGTSNPNLYWYRQAAGRGLQLLFYSVGIGQISSEVPQNLSASRPQDRQFILSSKKLLLSDSGFYLCAWSVSRAQAFFGQGTRLTVV.

The chain combines TRBV18 with TRBJ1-6; a weak D match, TRBD1 (5 bases). CDR1 is KGHSH, CDR2 LQKENI, per germline. The CDR3 spans 15 residues. Trimming removed 1 base from V and 7 bases from J, with 11 bases in between. Here the CDR3 reads CASSPRARGNSPLHF. The CDR3 nucleotides read TGTGCCAGCTCACCACGTGCTAGGGGCAATTCACCCCTCCACTTT.

V and J are TRBV28 and TRBJ1-5, with 12 positions matching TRBD1. Trimming cost V 7 bases and J 0 bases; bases outside gene matches: 7. The CDR3 consists of 17 residues. The germline CDR1 and CDR2 sequences are MDHEN and SYDVKM. The CDR3 nucleotides read TGTGCCAGCAAGAGGGACAGGGGGCCTTATAGCAATCAGCCCCAGCATTTT. This sequence encodes CASKRDRGPYSNQPQHF. The whole variable domain, remainder taken from reference TRBV28 and TRBJ1-5, is DVKVTQSSRYLVKRTGEKVFLECVQDMDHENMFWYRQDPGLGLRLIYFSYDVKMKEKGDIPEGYSVSREKKERFSLILESASTNQTSMYLCASKRDRGPYSNQPQHFGDGTRLSIL.

In DNA, the CDR3 is TGTGCCAGCAGTCTAGGGGCTTTCGCCAATTCACCCCTCCACTTT. Protein: CASSLGAFANSPLHF. The chain employs TRBV3-1 (or the pseudogene TRBV3-2) and TRBJ1-6; a possible D gene is TRBD1 (5 bases). The CDR3 covers 15 residues. V lost 6 bases and J lost 7, with 16 bases in between. The germline CDR1 and CDR2 sequences are LGHDT and YNNKEL (reference sequence).

This chain connects TRBV6-2 or TRBV6-3 to TRBJ2-1; TRBD2 is a possible D gene (5 bases). From germline, CDR1 is MNHEY and CDR2 SVGEGT. Between the trimmed V and J ends, which lost 2 bases and 0 bases, there was a span of 8 bases. This CDR3 spans 15 amino acids. The CDR3 loop reads CASSYAAVSYNEQFF. The CDR3 DNA follows: TGTGCCAGCAGTTACGCAGCGGTCTCCTACAATGAGCAGTTCTTC.

The chain is built from TRBV3-1 (or the pseudogene TRBV3-2) and TRBJ1-2; TRBD1 matches at 11 bases. The germline V gene encodes CDR1 LGHDT and CDR2 YNNKEL (reference sequence). V lost 4 bases and J lost 4; bases outside the gene matches: 8. The CDR3 runs 16 residues. CDR3 region: CASSPSGTGGPYGYTF. The CDR3, as DNA: TGTGCCAGCAGCCCCTCTGGGACAGGGGGACCCTATGGCTACACCTTC.

The chain links TRBV4-1 to TRBJ1-5; 7 positions match TRBD1. The CDR3 length is 16 residues. Germline CDR1 reads MGHRA; CDR2 reads YSYEKL. V gave up 5 bases and J gave up 6 bases; unmatched junction bases: 13. The CDR3 coding sequence is TGCGCCAGCAGCACGGGACACAGGGGTAGGGCTCAGCCCCAGCATTTT. Translated: CASSTGHRGRAQPQHF.

This clone was detected once. The J gene is TRBJ2-7, the V gene TRBV18; no clear D. V was pared by 3 bases and J by 6 bases, with 15 bases between. CDR1 is KGHSH and CDR2 is LQKENI in the germline V gene. CDR3 length: 14 residues. The CDR3 reads CASSPDMQDREQYF. CDR3 DNA: TGTGCCAGCTCACCCGATATGCAGGATCGCGAGCAGTACTTC.

The CDR3 DNA sequence: TGTGCCAGCAGCTTAACCGGGAGGGCGCTGGAGCAGTACTTC. It encodes CASSLTGRALEQYF. The V call is TRBV7-2, the J call TRBJ2-7; TRBD2 agrees at 8 bases. V gave up 2 bases and J gave up 7 bases; unmatched junction bases: 7. Germline CDR1 is SGHTA and CDR2 is FQGNSA. CDR3 size: 14 residues.

The rearrangement uses TRBV24-1 and TRBJ2-7; D gene ambiguous. Trimming stripped 5 bases from V and 5 bases from J, with 18 bases between. This CDR3 is 15 amino acids long. Per the germline V gene, CDR1 is KGHDR and CDR2 is SFDVKD. The DNA of the CDR3 is TGTGCCACCAGTGCCGGTCAGATCGGTCGGGACGAGCAGTACTTC. Protein product: CATSAGQIGRDEQYF.

This clone was recorded only once. The chain carries TRBV2 and TRBJ1-2; D is possibly TRBD1 (5 bases). The CDR3 totals 13 residues. Germline V lookup: CDR1 SNHLY, CDR2 FYNNEI. The V gene lost 8 bases and the J gene lost 6 bases, with 16 bases spanning the gap. CDR3 region: CASFSQGDDGYTF. The CDR3 nucleotides read TGTGCCAGCTTTTCTCAGGGTGACGATGGCTACACCTTC.

The rearrangement links TRBV11-2 to TRBJ2-2; TRBD1 or TRBD2 may be the D gene (6 bases each). Germline CDR1 reads SGHAT; CDR2 reads FQNNGV. Trimming shortened V by 0 bases and J by 7 bases, and 12 bases separated the two germline ends. This CDR3 contains 15 residues. The CDR3 protein is CASSLEGGGSGELFF. CDR3 DNA sequence: TGTGCCAGCAGCTTAGAGGGGGGCGGAAGCGGGGAGCTGTTTTTT.